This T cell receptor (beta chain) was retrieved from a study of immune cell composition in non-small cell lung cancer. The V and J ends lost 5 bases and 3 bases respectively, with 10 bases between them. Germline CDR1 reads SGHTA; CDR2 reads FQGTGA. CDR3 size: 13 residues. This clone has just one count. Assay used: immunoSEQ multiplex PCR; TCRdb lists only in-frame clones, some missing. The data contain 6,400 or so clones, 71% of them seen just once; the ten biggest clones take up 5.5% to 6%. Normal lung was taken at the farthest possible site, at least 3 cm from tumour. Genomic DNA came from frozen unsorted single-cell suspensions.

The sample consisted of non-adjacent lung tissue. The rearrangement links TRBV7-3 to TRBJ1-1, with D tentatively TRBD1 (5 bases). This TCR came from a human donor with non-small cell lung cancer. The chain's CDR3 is CASSARADTEAFF. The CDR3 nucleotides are TGTGCCAGCAGCGCCAGGGCAGACACTGAAGCTTTCTTT.